These 13 T cell receptor beta chains came from one sample sequenced in a study of cytomegalovirus exposure and HLA in healthy donors. The PCR was carried out with 60 Vbeta primers and 13 Jbeta primers. Some clones are missing from TCRdb's copy, which holds only in-frame ones; the method was immunoSEQ multiplex PCR. The repertoire has approximately 110,000 clones, approximately 80% of them found once; the top ten carry approximately 5%. Sequenced material: PBMCs. The receptors here all came from a woman aged 25-40 years in good health and CMV-seropositive.

This sequence joins TRBV5-4 and TRBJ2-3; D is unclear. Trimming left V 1 base short and J 1 base short, with 7 bases between. This CDR3 region has 14 residues. Germline V gene data show CDR1 as SGHNT and CDR2 as YYREEE (reference sequence). This chain's CDR3 is CASSLYFGTDTQYF. The CDR3 bases are TGTGCCAGCAGCTTGTATTTTGGCACAGATACGCAGTATTTT.

V usage is TRBV2 and J usage is TRBJ2-6, with 7 bases fitting TRBD1. Germline V gene lookup returns CDR1 SNHLY and CDR2 FYNNEI. V lost 3 bases to trimming and J lost 4 bases; unmatched junction nucleotides: 9. The CDR3 has 17 amino acids. The CDR3 nucleotides read TGTGCCAGCAGTGAGGTAGGGGGCGCGGCGGGGGCCAACGTCCTGACTTTC. As protein: CASSEVGGAAGANVLTF.

This chain uses TRBV4-2 with TRBJ1-3; D unresolved. Between the trimmed V and J ends, which lost 0 bases and 0 bases, there was a span of 15 bases. Germline-derived CDR1 and CDR2 are LGHNA and YNFKEQ. CDR3 length: 18 residues. The CDR3 DNA follows: TGTGCCAGCAGCCAAGATCTGTTTTTATCTGTCTCTGGAAACACCATATATTTT. This translates into CASSQDLFLSVSGNTIYF.

The rearrangement joins TRBV10-3 to TRBJ1-1; D may be TRBD1 (5 bases). V lost 7 bases, J lost 4 bases, and 16 bases lay in between. The CDR3 consists of 14 residues. The germline gives CDR1 ENHRY, CDR2 SYGVKD. The CDR3 sequence: CAINGGAWGTEAFF. For the CDR3, the DNA is TGTGCCATCAATGGAGGGGCCTGGGGCACTGAAGCTTTCTTT.

The CDR3 nucleotides are TGTGCCAGCAGTTTGTTCCTAAGCTCCTACAATGAGCAGTTCTTC. Residues: CASSLFLSSYNEQFF. This sequence joins TRBV27 and TRBJ2-1; the D is unclear. Germline CDR1 reads MNHEY; CDR2 reads SMNVEV (reference sequence). Deletions cut 3 bases from V and 0 bases from J, with 9 bases between. The CDR3 runs 15 residues.

This clone has only a few counts. The rearrangement joins TRBV7-3 to TRBJ2-1, with no clear D. V gave up 4 bases and J gave up 2 bases, with 12 bases separating them. CDR3 length: 15 amino acids. Germline V lookup: CDR1 SGHTA, CDR2 FQGTGA. CDR3 in amino acids: CASSSSLGAYNEQFF. Written as DNA, the CDR3 is TGTGCCAGCAGCTCCAGCCTAGGCGCCTACAATGAGCAGTTCTTC.

This chain connects TRBV5-6 to TRBJ1-1; D not resolved. Deletions cut 2 bases from V and 2 bases from J, with 7 bases between. The germline V gene encodes CDR1 SGHDT and CDR2 YYEEEE. CDR3 length: 13 amino acids. The CDR3 sequence is CASSLQRNTEAFF. In nucleotides, the CDR3 is TGTGCCAGCAGCTTACAGAGAAACACTGAAGCTTTCTTT. The variable domain in full, completed from reference TRBV5-6 and TRBJ1-1, reads DAGVTQSPTHLIKTRGQQVTLRCSPKSGHDTVSWYQQALGQGPQFIFQYYEEEERQRGNFPDRFSGHQFPNYSSELNVNALLLGDSALYLCASSLQRNTEAFFGQGTRLTVV.

V is TRBV7-2 and J is TRBJ1-2; D perhaps matches TRBD1 (5 bases). This CDR3 has 12 amino acids. Per the germline V gene, CDR1 is SGHTA and CDR2 is FQGNSA. Deletions cut 3 bases from V and 4 bases from J, with 6 bases between. CDR3 loop: CASSLQGYGYTF. In nucleotides, the CDR3 is TGTGCCAGCAGCTTGCAGGGCTATGGCTACACCTTC.

Only one count was recorded for this clone. The chain combines TRBV9 with TRBJ2-1, with TRBD2 matching over 8 bases. The CDR3 totals 18 residues. The germline V gene encodes CDR1 SGDLS and CDR2 YYNGEE. V lost 0 bases to trimming and J lost 4 bases; unmatched junction nucleotides: 12. The CDR3 sequence: CASSVDREGRELYNEQFF. DNA for the CDR3: TGTGCCAGCAGCGTAGATCGGGAGGGGCGAGAACTTTACAATGAGCAGTTCTTC.

J is TRBJ2-7 and V is TRBV27; D is uncertain. This CDR3 contains 13 residues. CDR1 is MNHEY, CDR2 SMNVEV, per germline (reference sequence). Trimming shortened V by 3 bases and J by 6 bases, and 12 bases separated the two germline ends. The chain's CDR3 is CASSFTAAAEQYF. CDR3 nucleotides: TGTGCCAGCAGTTTTACCGCCGCGGCCGAGCAGTACTTC.

The chain recombines TRBV30 with TRBJ2-7; TRBD2 agrees at 11 bases. This CDR3 has 15 amino acids. V lost 5 bases, J lost 4 bases, and 10 bases stayed unmatched. Germline V gene lookup returns CDR1 GTSNPN and CDR2 SVGIG (reference sequence). CDR3 sequence (DNA): TGTGCCTGGTCCTCCCGACTAGCGGGGCGGTACGAGCAGTACTTC. Translated: CAWSSRLAGRYEQYF.

This clone showed up just once. The chain employs TRBV7-9 and TRBJ1-4; perhaps TRBD1 as D (6 bases). The CDR3 spans 14 residues. V was pared by 6 bases and J by 6 bases, with 14 bases between. Germline V gives CDR1 SEHNR, CDR2 FQNEAQ (reference sequence). In nucleotides, the CDR3 is TGTGCCAGCAGTCCGCAGCGACAGGATGAAAAACTGTTTTTT. Its protein is CASSPQRQDEKLFF.

The chain is built from TRBV11-2 and TRBJ2-2; TRBD2 matches at 12 bases. V shed 5 bases, J shed 5 bases, and the junction held 3 bases outside the gene matches. CDR1 and CDR2 (germline): SGHAT, FQNNGV. The CDR3 has 15 residues. For the CDR3, the DNA is TGTGCCAGCAGCCCTAGCGGGAGGGCGACCGGGGAGCTGTTTTTT. Translation: CASSPSGRATGELFF.